This T cell receptor (beta chain) was observed in a study of CD8+ T cells in alopecia areata (dated by TCRdb to the late 2010s). Turning to the overall study: Treated patients were enrolled in an open-label pilot trial of oral tofacitinib at 5 to 10 mg twice daily for moderate-to-severe alopecia areata. Patients received tofacitinib for 6 to 18 months and were then followed off drug for 6 months to check for delayed response and recurrence. In both human patients and the C3H/HeJ mouse model, the study applied high-throughput TCRbeta sequencing to look at T cell clonal expansion in alopecia areata. Human TCRbeta sequencing covered scalp tissue and sorted CD4+ and CD8+ peripheral blood T cells from patchy and totalis/universalis alopecia areata patients and healthy controls. Tofacitinib-treated patients had biopsies at baseline and at 4 and 24 weeks of treatment, with a later scalp biopsy in several patients. Scalp clonality was compared across normal scalp (n=4), patchy alopecia areata scalp (n=8), and alopecia totalis/universalis scalp (n=8). The RNA source kit depended on sample type: the PAXgene miRNA kit for fixed scalp, the miRNeasy kit for PBMCs, and the RNeasy kit for mouse skin. immunoSEQ multiplex PCR using 35 Vbeta forward primers and 13 Jbeta reverse primers was used to amplify TCRbeta CDR3 regions. The research as a whole found: Unlike mouse skin, which is dominated by gammadelta T cells, normal human skin has resident alphabeta T cells that are also sequenced, and this complicates analysis of the scalp TCR repertoire. Lesional scalp, especially in alopecia totalis/universalis, showed higher clonality and more expanded CD8+ clones than normal scalp, suggesting antigenic drive. Shared TCR sequences between patients were less evident than in mice, which may be partly attributable to HLA diversity in the patient population.

In light of the paper, this sample's time point label describes: baseline before oral tofacitinib. Peripheral blood and lesional scalp punch biopsies were obtained from patients with alopecia areata. After PBMCs were isolated by density centrifugation and stained for CD3, CD4 and CD8, a FACSAria was used to sort CD4+ and CD8+ T cells. Trimming accounts for 6 bases at V and 4 bases at J, while the number of junction bases matched to no gene is 6. Based on the germline V gene, the CDR1 and CDR2 sequences are SQVTM and ANQGSEA. The cysteine opens and the phenylalanine closes a CDR3 of 13 amino acids. The kept DNA is CDR3 alone, 39 bases in frame from the first base. On this clone: Its antigen remains undetermined. No much larger clone exists at a distance of one base, and base qualities are not known.

Library preparation was by the immunoSEQ multiplex PCR assay. RNA was extracted from all samples and reverse transcribed into cDNA, which served as template for TCR sequencing. First-strand cDNA was synthesized using SuperScript III with a 2:1 mix of oligo-dT and random hexamers. Amplification bias was assessed with a synthetic immune receptor repertoire, and residual bias was removed computationally. On the study's bioinformatics: Raw reads were preprocessed to remove errors, and CDR3 was defined by IMGT conventions from the conserved cysteine to phenylalanine. To get clonality, Shannon entropy was normalized by log2 of the number of productive unique TCRs and the result was subtracted from 1. Scalp TCRbeta sequences were cross-referenced with sorted blood CD4 and CD8 repertoires so that the CD4 or CD8 identity of scalp clones could be inferred. Here the immuneACCESS table is served through TCRdb, limited to in-frame sequences with V and J called. Missing clones are a known gap in these copies; in checked studies unresolved V genes cover under half, and the rest lacks a known reason. V and J calls and clone size are copied from that table; D and trimming were computed from the DNA. The sample data list 140,000 or so clones, and approximately 50% of these were observed just once. The biggest ten clones account for 0.85% to 1% of the sample.

This receptor was obtained from a human donor with alopecia areata. The input for sequencing was CD4+ T cells sorted from blood, taken at week 0. The sequence joins TRBV29-1 to TRBJ1-5; 7 middle bases align to TRBD1. DNA sequence: TGCAGCGTCGCTGGGACAGTGAATCAGCCCCAGCATTTT. It encodes CSVAGTVNQPQHF.